This T cell receptor beta chain comes out of a study of cytomegalovirus exposure and HLA in healthy donors. Whole-study results and caveats: It was reported in a later analysis that an Asian-associated ancestry cluster showed fewer N-insertions than the roughly 660-donor mean.

The PCR was carried out with 60 Vbeta primers and 13 Jbeta primers. Using immunoSEQ multiplex PCR, the repertoire was profiled, and TCRdb retains in-frame clones only, with some absent. Among 200,000 to 250,000 clones listed, 82% were seen once. Remarks on this clone: What it recognizes is unknown.

Sample: PBMCs. This TCR came from a woman in her 40s in good health and CMV-seronegative.

The DNA for the CDR3 is TGTGCCAGCAGCAAGGCGGTTTATGGCTACACCTTC. This encodes CASSKAVYGYTF. The rearrangement uses TRBV7-2 and TRBJ1-2; D remains ambiguous. With 5 bases removed from V and 5 bases from J, the gap between germline ends came to 9 bases. The CDR3 sequence is 12 residues long. Per the germline V gene, CDR1 is SGHTA and CDR2 is FQGNSA. Full variable domain (remainder filled in from reference TRBV7-2 and TRBJ1-2): GAGVSQSPSNKVTEKGKDVELRCDPISGHTALYWYRQSLGQGLEFLIYFQGNSAPDKSGLPSDRFSAERTGGSVSTLTIQRTQQEDSAVYLCASSKAVYGYTFGSGTRLTVV.